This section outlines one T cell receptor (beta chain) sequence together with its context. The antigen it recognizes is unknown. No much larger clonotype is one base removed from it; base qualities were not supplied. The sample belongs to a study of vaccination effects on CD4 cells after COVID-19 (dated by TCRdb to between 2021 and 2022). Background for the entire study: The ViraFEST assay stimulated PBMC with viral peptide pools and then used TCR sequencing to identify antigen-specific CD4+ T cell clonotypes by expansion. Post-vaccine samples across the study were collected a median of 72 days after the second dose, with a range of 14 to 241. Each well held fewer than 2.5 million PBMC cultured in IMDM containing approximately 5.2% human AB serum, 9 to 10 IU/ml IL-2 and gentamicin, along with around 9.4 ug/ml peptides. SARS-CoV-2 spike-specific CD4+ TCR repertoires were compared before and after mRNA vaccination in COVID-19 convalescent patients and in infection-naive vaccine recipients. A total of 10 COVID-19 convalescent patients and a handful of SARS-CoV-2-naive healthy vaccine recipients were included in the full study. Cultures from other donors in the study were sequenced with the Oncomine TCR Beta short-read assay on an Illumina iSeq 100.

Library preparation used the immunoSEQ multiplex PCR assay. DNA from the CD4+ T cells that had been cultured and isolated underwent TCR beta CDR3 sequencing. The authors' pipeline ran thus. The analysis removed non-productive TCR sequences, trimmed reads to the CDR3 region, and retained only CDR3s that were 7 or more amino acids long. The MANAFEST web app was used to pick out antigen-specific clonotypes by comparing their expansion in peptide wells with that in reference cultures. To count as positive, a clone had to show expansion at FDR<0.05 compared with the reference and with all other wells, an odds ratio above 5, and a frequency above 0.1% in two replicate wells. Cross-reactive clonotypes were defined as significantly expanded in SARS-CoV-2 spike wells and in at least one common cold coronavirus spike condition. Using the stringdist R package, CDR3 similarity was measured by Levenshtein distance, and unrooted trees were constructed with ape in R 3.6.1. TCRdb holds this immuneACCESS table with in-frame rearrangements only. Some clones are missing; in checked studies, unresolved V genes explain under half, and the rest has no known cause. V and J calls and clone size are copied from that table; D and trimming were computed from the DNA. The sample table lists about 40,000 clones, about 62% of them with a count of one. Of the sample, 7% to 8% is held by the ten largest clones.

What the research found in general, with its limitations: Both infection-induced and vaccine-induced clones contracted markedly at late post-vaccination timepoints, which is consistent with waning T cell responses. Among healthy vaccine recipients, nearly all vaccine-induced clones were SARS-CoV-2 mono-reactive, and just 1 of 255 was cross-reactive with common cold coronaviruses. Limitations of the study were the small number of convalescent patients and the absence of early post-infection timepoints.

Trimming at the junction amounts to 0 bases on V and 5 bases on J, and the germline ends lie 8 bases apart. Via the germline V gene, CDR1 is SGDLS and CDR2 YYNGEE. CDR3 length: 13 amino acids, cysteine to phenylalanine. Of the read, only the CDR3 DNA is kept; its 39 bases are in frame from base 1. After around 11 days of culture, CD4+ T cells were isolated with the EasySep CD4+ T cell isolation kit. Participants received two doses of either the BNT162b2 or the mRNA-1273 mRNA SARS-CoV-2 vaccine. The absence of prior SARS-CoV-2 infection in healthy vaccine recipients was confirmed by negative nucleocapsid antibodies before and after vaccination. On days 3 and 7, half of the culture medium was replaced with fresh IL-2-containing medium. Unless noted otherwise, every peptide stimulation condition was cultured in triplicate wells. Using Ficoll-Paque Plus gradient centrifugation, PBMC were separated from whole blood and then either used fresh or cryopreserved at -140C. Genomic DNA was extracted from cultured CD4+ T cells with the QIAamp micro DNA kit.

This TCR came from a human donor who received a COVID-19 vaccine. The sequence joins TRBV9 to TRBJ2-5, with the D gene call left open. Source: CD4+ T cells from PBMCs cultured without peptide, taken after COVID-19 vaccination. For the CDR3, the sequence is CASSVVVTETQYF. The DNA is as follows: TGTGCCAGCAGCGTAGTTGTGACGGAGACCCAGTACTTC.